This entry lists 14 T cell receptor beta chains sequenced from one sample in a study of OX40 agonist ivuxolimab in advanced cancers. Here immunoSEQ multiplex PCR was the method, and the copy in TCRdb shows in-frame clones only, minus some. Among about 66,000 clones listed, more than 70% were seen once. The sequencing used CD4+ or CD8+ T cells sorted from blood, collected in a trial of the OX40 agonist ivuxolimab. The source is an adult with an advanced solid tumor such as melanoma, head and neck, liver or kidney cancer.

The chain recombines TRBV19 with TRBJ1-2; 9 positions match TRBD1. The CDR3 length is 14 residues. Germline values: CDR1 LNHDA, CDR2 SQIVND (reference sequence). J was trimmed by 4 bases and V by 6 bases; bases with no gene match: 6. This CDR3 reads CASRRDREPYGYTF. The CDR3, as DNA: TGTGCCAGTAGACGGGACAGGGAACCCTATGGCTACACCTTC.

The CDR3 DNA is TGTGCCAGCTCTTGGGGAGGGTACAATGAGCAGTTCTTC. Its protein product is CASSWGGYNEQFF. V gene TRBV18 combines with J gene TRBJ2-1, with 7 bases fitting TRBD2. The germline CDR1 and CDR2 sequences are KGHSH and LQKENI. V lost 6 bases to trimming and J lost 4 bases; unmatched junction nucleotides: 3. The CDR3 sequence is 13 residues long.

This chain uses TRBV6-1 with TRBJ1-5; 8 bases are a match to TRBD1. The CDR3 is 20 residues long. Trimming took 1 base from V and 9 from J; bases not matched to a gene: 23. In germline, CDR1 is MNHNS, CDR2 SASEGT. The CDR3 sequence: CASSEGQLGLLSGGSRPQHF. CDR3 nucleotide sequence: TGTGCCAGCAGTGAAGGACAACTAGGCCTCCTCTCAGGGGGCAGTCGGCCCCAGCATTTT.

The V call is TRBV5-1, the J call TRBJ2-1; 12 nucleotides align to TRBD2. The germline V gene has CDR1 SGHRS and CDR2 YFSETQ. V was pared by 4 bases and J by 5 bases, with 4 bases of the junction left unmatched. The CDR3 is 15 residues long. CDR3 DNA: TGCGCCAGCAGCATCCTAGCGGGGGGGCACAATGAGCAGTTCTTC. This encodes CASSILAGGHNEQFF.

The chain carries TRBV10-3 and TRBJ1-2; TRBD1 matches 10 bases. This CDR3 region has 15 residues. The J segment lost 8 bases and the V segment lost 7 bases, leaving 13 bases of the junction unmatched. CDR1 and CDR2 (germline): ENHRY, SYGVKD. CDR3 coding DNA: TGTGCCATCACCGAGGCAGACAGGGGGCGCGGAGGCTACACCTTC. This gives the protein CAITEADRGRGGYTF.

This clone was observed once. This chain uses TRBV7-2 with TRBJ2-5, with D perhaps TRBD2 (7 bases). Trimming pared 5 bases from V and 4 bases from J, leaving 11 bases between. The CDR3 length is 13 residues. Germline-derived CDR1 and CDR2 are SGHTA and FQGNSA. DNA for the CDR3: TGTGCCAGCAGCCCGGGGGGCACAGAGACCCAGTACTTC. Encoded protein: CASSPGGTETQYF.

The rearrangement uses TRBV6-5 and TRBJ1-2; TRBD1 might be the D (6 bases). Germline V gene data show CDR1 as MNHEY and CDR2 as SVGAGI. Trimming took 6 bases from V and 8 from J, leaving 22 bases between them. The CDR3 length is 15 residues. This chain's CDR3 is CASSPRGGVIWGYTF. CDR3 nucleotide sequence: TGTGCCAGCAGCCCTAGAGGGGGGGTTATTTGGGGCTACACCTTC.

The genes are TRBV29-1 and TRBJ1-1; 8 nucleotides match TRBD1. After removal of 7 bases from V and 3 bases from J, the junction contained 13 bases not matched to a gene. Germline values: CDR1 SQVTM, CDR2 ANQGSEA. The CDR3 loop spans 15 amino acids. CDR3 protein: CSDRRQGRLDTEAFF. The CDR3 DNA is TGCAGCGATAGAAGACAGGGGAGGCTGGACACTGAAGCTTTCTTT.

The rearrangement uses TRBV6-6 and TRBJ2-7, with 9 positions matching TRBD2. The germline V gene encodes CDR1 MNHNY and CDR2 SVGAGI (reference sequence). The CDR3 covers 15 residues. The V segment lost 6 bases and the J segment 0 bases; nucleotides outside the gene matches: 6. CDR3 DNA sequence: TGTGCCAGCAGGACGAGCGGGGGGACCTCCTACGAGCAGTACTTC. Translating it yields CASRTSGGTSYEQYF.

The chain recombines TRBV7-2 with TRBJ1-5; D is perhaps TRBD1 (5 bases). Germline CDR1 SGHTA, CDR2 FQGNSA. The CDR3 has 14 amino acids. The germline V and J ends were trimmed by 1 base and 5 bases, with 9 bases remaining between them. CDR3 bases: TGTGCCAGCAGCTTAGTCTGGGGGGATCAGCCCCAGCATTTT. It encodes CASSLVWGDQPQHF.

The rearrangement joins TRBV4-3 to TRBJ2-7, with D possibly being TRBD1 (6 bases). Trimming removed 0 bases from V and 0 bases from J, with 9 bases in between. The germline gives CDR1 LGHNA, CDR2 YSLEER. The CDR3 sequence is 15 residues long. CDR3 coding DNA: TGCGCCAGCAGCCAAGATTGGGACACCTCCTACGAGCAGTACTTC. Translating gives CASSQDWDTSYEQYF.

The chain uses TRBV11-3 and TRBJ2-5; weak D call: TRBD1 (5 bases). This CDR3 region has 15 residues. Germline-derived CDR1 and CDR2 are SGHNT and YENEEA. V lost 1 base, J lost 5 bases, and 14 bases lay in between. The DNA for the CDR3 is TGTGCCAGCAGCTTAGGGCAGGGCACTTGGGAGACCCAGTACTTC. Its translation is CASSLGQGTWETQYF.

The rearrangement joins TRBV7-2 to TRBJ1-3; D perhaps matches TRBD1 (6 bases). The CDR3 has 16 residues. Germline V gene sequence: CDR1 SGHTA, CDR2 FQGNSA. Trimming cost V 8 bases and J 0 bases, with 17 bases left between them. The CDR3 DNA is TGTGCCAGCGGCCGGACAGCCACGCTCTCTGGAAACACCATATATTTT. This codes for CASGRTATLSGNTIYF.

The chain recombines TRBV27 with TRBJ1-5; the D gene is possibly TRBD1 (6 bases). CDR3 length equals 19 residues. Germline values: CDR1 MNHEY, CDR2 SMNVEV (reference sequence). V lost 7 bases to trimming and J lost 2 bases, with 27 bases between them. CDR3 sequence: CASTSAGGAAIWGNQPQHF. CDR3 sequence (DNA): TGTGCCAGCACCTCAGCTGGGGGCGCGGCGATATGGGGCAATCAGCCCCAGCATTTT.